This T cell receptor (beta chain) was sequenced in a study of regulatory T cells in long-lasting Graves disease. About the study: Patients met the persistent Graves' disease definition after over 5 years of antithyroid drugs with positive TSH receptor antibodies.

CDR3-region Arm-PCR and iRepertoire HTBI primers produced the TCR beta libraries. MiXCR, applied by TCRdb to the multiplex PCR reads, yields one record per CDR3 protein. The table records 650,000 to 700,000 distinct CDR3 sequences, approximately 29% of them present only once. Study findings and constraints: What was studied was peripheral blood only, and not thyroid tissue. Relative to new patients (under 1,000), persistent patients exhibited greater sharing of public clonotypes (about 3,000). Graves' patients with persistent disease showed TCR diversity lower than patients newly diagnosed.

Trimming stripped 5 bases from V and 8 bases from J, with 9 bases between. CDR1 is MNHNS and CDR2 is SASEGT in the germline V gene. The CDR3 has 11 residues. This clonotype occurred a few times. Its specificity is unknown. Sample time point: persistent/refractory GD, antithyroid drugs over 5 years with positive TRAb. PBMCs were the source of the RNA used for TCR sequencing. Source: peripheral blood mononuclear cells (PBMCs), taken when the disease was refractory, from a patient treated with antithyroid drugs. The chain has TRBV6-1 and TRBJ1-2; no clear D. This sequence originates from a female donor with Graves disease. Here the CDR3 reads CASSRDGGYTF. DNA of the CDR3: TGTGCCAGCAGTCGCGACGGGGGCTACACCTTC.